The 21 T cell receptor beta chains below all came from one sample that was sequenced in a study of control samples from healthy donors and cancer patients. Produced via immunoSEQ multiplex PCR; TCRdb's table is partial and in-frame only. The sample holds 90,000 or so clones, around 89% seen once. The source material was blood. All receptors come from a woman in her 70s in good health.

This chain joins TRBV5-1 and TRBJ2-7; TRBD1 matches at 10 bases. The V gene's germline CDR1 is SGHRS and CDR2 YFSETQ. Trimming removed 4 bases from V and 0 bases from J; junction bases left unmatched: 1. This CDR3 is built from 14 residues. DNA for the CDR3: TGCGCCAGCAGCGGGACAGGGGACTCCTACGAGCAGTACTTC. Amino acid sequence: CASSGTGDSYEQYF.

The V and J genes are TRBV3-1 (or the pseudogene TRBV3-2) and TRBJ2-5; D gene unclear. The CDR3 runs 13 residues. V lost 6 bases and J 3 bases, leaving 11 bases between the germline ends. Germline V gene data show CDR1 as LGHDT and CDR2 as YNNKEL (reference sequence). The DNA for the CDR3 is TGTGCCAGCAGTCCGGGTAGCAAAGAGACCCAGTACTTC. This codes for CASSPGSKETQYF.

This clone appeared a single time. The chain links TRBV3-1 (or the pseudogene TRBV3-2) to TRBJ1-6, with no clear D. Trimming cost V 4 bases and J 14 bases, with 15 bases left between them. This CDR3 has 13 amino acids. Looked up from germline, CDR1 is LGHDT and CDR2 is YNNKEL (reference sequence). The CDR3 region has the DNA TGTGCCAGCAGCCCGGGAGGCCCTACGACCCTCCACTTT. It specifies CASSPGGPTTLHF.

The rearrangement joins TRBV5-6 to TRBJ1-1; D gene unclear. The germline CDR1 and CDR2 sequences are SGHDT and YYEEEE. Trimming left V 3 bases short and J 0 bases short, with 12 bases between. CDR3 length: 15 amino acids. The CDR3 sequence is CASSSLENMNTEAFF. The CDR3 DNA reads as TGTGCCAGCAGCTCTTTGGAGAATATGAACACTGAAGCTTTCTTT.

The CDR3 protein is CASSLGKADEQYF. CDR3 DNA: TGTGCCAGCAGCTTAGGAAAGGCGGACGAGCAGTACTTC. J is TRBJ2-7 and V is TRBV7-8; D remains unclear. The germline CDR1 and CDR2 sequences are SGHVS and FQNEAQ. The CDR3 is made up of 13 amino acids. Trimming shortened V by 1 base and J by 5 bases, and 9 bases separated the two germline ends.

The gene calls are TRBV11-2 and TRBJ2-1, with TRBD1 as a possible D gene (6 bases). V lost 5 bases and J lost 14, with 13 bases in between. From germline, CDR1 is SGHAT and CDR2 FQNNGV. The CDR3 contains 11 residues. The CDR3 region has the DNA TGTGCCAGCAGCCGGGACATAGGAAAGTTCTTC. It codes for CASSRDIGKFF.

The rearrangement joins TRBV6-5 to TRBJ2-7; D is unresolved. Germline V gene lookup returns CDR1 MNHEY and CDR2 SVGAGI. V lost 6 bases, J lost 2 bases, and 8 bases lay in between. CDR3 length: 12 amino acids. CDR3: CASSPATYEQYF. CDR3 sequence (DNA): TGTGCCAGCAGCCCCGCCACCTACGAGCAGTACTTC.

The chain joins TRBV10-1 to TRBJ2-2; 7 nucleotides agree with TRBD1. The CDR3 length is 14 residues. Germline CDR1 reads WNHNN; CDR2 reads SYGVQD (reference sequence). The J segment lost 1 base and the V segment lost 5 bases, leaving 1 base of the junction unmatched. The CDR3 DNA follows: TGCGCCAGCAGTAGACAGGGGAACACCGGGGAGCTGTTTTTT. The encoded protein is CASSRQGNTGELFF.

Here the CDR3 reads CASSTRLSSYNEQFF. The CDR3 DNA reads TGTGCCAGCAGCACACGGCTAAGCTCCTACAATGAGCAGTTCTTC. V is TRBV11-2 and J is TRBJ2-1; D uncertain. With 5 bases removed from V and 0 bases from J, the gap between germline ends came to 11 bases. Germline loops: CDR1 SGHAT, CDR2 FQNNGV. This CDR3 has 15 amino acids.

The chain combines TRBV4-1 with TRBJ2-1; TRBD2 agrees at 13 bases. V trimming: 4 bases; J trimming: 9 bases; junction bases outside the gene matches: 6. The CDR3 runs 15 residues. Germline assignment: CDR1 MGHRA and CDR2 YSYEKL. The CDR3 protein is CASSLLAGGWGEQFF. The CDR3 DNA reads TGCGCCAGCAGCCTACTAGCGGGAGGGTGGGGTGAGCAGTTCTTC.

The chain has TRBV5-4 and TRBJ1-1, with D uncertain. The V gene's germline CDR1 is SGHNT and CDR2 YYREEE (reference sequence). The CDR3 contains 14 residues. Between the trimmed V and J ends, which lost 3 bases and 0 bases, there was a span of 9 bases. This CDR3 is CASSSGLMNTEAFF. The CDR3 region has the DNA TGTGCCAGCAGCTCCGGTTTAATGAACACTGAAGCTTTCTTT. Full variable domain (missing parts from reference TRBV5-4 and TRBJ1-1): ETGVTQSPTHLIKTRGQQVTLRCSSQSGHNTVSWYQQALGQGPQFIFQYYREEENGRGNFPPRFSGLQFPNYSSELNVNALELDDSALYLCASSSGLMNTEAFFGQGTRLTVV.

The chain recombines TRBV11-1 with TRBJ1-1, with D uncertain. The germline V gene encodes CDR1 SGHAT and CDR2 FQDESV (reference sequence). V lost 3 bases to trimming and J lost 2 bases, with 7 bases between them. The CDR3 sequence is 13 residues long. As DNA, the CDR3 is TGTGCCAGCAGCTTTGGGTCTAACACTGAAGCTTTCTTT. It specifies CASSFGSNTEAFF.

The chain has TRBV15 and TRBJ2-7; no clear D gene. Trimming stripped 3 bases from V and 3 bases from J, with 12 bases between. Germline values: CDR1 LNHNV, CDR2 YYDKDF (reference sequence). The CDR3 runs to 14 residues. As DNA, the CDR3 is TGTGCCACCAGCAGGGGTCCGGTAGACTACGAGCAGTACTTC. It translates to CATSRGPVDYEQYF.

The chain carries TRBV7-2 and TRBJ2-3; D may be TRBD2 (5 bases). Germline V gene sequence: CDR1 SGHTA, CDR2 FQGNSA. V was shortened by 4 bases and J by 6 bases, with 17 bases between the two germline ends. The CDR3 runs to 15 residues. The CDR3 reads CASSSAGGIRDTQYF. The CDR3 nucleotides are TGTGCCAGCAGCTCGGCGGGCGGAATTAGGGATACGCAGTATTTT.

The chain joins TRBV5-1 to TRBJ2-7; TRBD1 agrees at 7 bases. J lost 6 bases, V lost 0 bases, and 0 bases had no gene match. The CDR3 length is 12 residues. The germline CDR1 and CDR2 sequences are SGHRS and YFSETQ. This chain's CDR3 is CASSLDRGEQYF. The CDR3 DNA reads as TGCGCCAGCAGCTTGGACAGGGGCGAGCAGTACTTC.

This clone was seen a few times. V is TRBV4-1 and J is TRBJ1-2, with 7 nucleotides matching TRBD1. The V segment lost 3 bases and the J segment 2 bases; nucleotides outside the gene matches: 9. From germline, CDR1 is MGHRA and CDR2 YSYEKL. CDR3 length: 16 residues. The CDR3 region is CASSQMITGQNYGYTF. The CDR3 DNA sequence: TGCGCCAGCAGCCAGATGATAACGGGACAGAACTATGGCTACACCTTC.

The chain recombines TRBV3-1 (or the pseudogene TRBV3-2) with TRBJ1-6; D remains unclear. The CDR3 runs 14 residues. Trimming removed 1 base at V and 4 bases at J, with 5 bases between. Per germline, CDR1 LGHDT and CDR2 YNNKEL (reference sequence). The CDR3 coding sequence is TGTGCCAGCAGCCAAGCCCAGTATAATTCACCCCTCCACTTT. This codes for CASSQAQYNSPLHF.

Concerning this clone itself: This same CDR3 is encoded by further DNA sequences in the sample. The V gene is TRBV12-3 or TRBV12-4, the J gene TRBJ1-2; D unresolved. CDR3 size: 11 residues. Trimming took 1 base from V and 8 from J, leaving 5 bases between them. The CDR3 is CASSLGGGYTF. The CDR3 nucleotides read TGTGCCAGCAGTTTAGGCGGCGGCTACACCTTC.

The chain carries TRBV9 and TRBJ1-6; D unclear. CDR3 size: 17 residues. Germline V CDR1 and CDR2: SGDLS, YYNGEE. V lost 0 bases and J 0 bases, leaving 10 bases between the germline ends. CDR3 nucleotides: TGTGCCAGCAGCGTAGATATGGACTTCTCCTATAATTCACCCCTCCACTTT. Residues: CASSVDMDFSYNSPLHF.

The V gene is TRBV10-3, the J gene TRBJ2-3, with 9 bases identical to TRBD2. CDR1 is ENHRY, CDR2 SYGVKD, per germline. This CDR3 is 17 amino acids long. Trimming at V came to 2 bases and at J to 5 bases, leaving 11 bases not matched to a gene. The CDR3 nucleotides are TGTGCCATCAGTGAGACGGCTAGCGGGAACGCTCGAGATACGCAGTATTTT. This encodes CAISETASGNARDTQYF.

The V and J genes are TRBV3-1 (or the pseudogene TRBV3-2) and TRBJ2-7; D unclear. There are 15 residues in the CDR3. With 3 bases removed from V and 1 base from J, the gap between germline ends came to 13 bases. The germline V gene encodes CDR1 LGHDT and CDR2 YNNKEL (reference sequence). Here the CDR3 DNA reads TGTGCCAGCAGCCAGGTTTCGGCGGAATCCTACGAGCAGTACTTC. Protein sequence: CASSQVSAESYEQYF.